The T cell receptor (beta chain) under discussion was sequenced for a study of breast tumors, draining lymph nodes, adjacent tissues. The study's findings and limits: Tumor and nontumor repertoires were significantly more similar in luminal-like than in basal-like breast cancer. Tumor repertoires ranked between lymph nodes and nontumor tissue in diversity, with V and J gene preferences.

Regarding this clonotype: No antigen is known for it.

TCRdb processed the multiplex PCR reads anew with MiXCR; each CDR3 protein has one entry. The sample has about 14,000 distinct CDR3 sequences, around 52% seen once; the top ten hold 30%. The CDR3 covers 12 residues. Trimming took off 5 bases at V and 5 bases at J, with 10 bases between the two ends. The chain employs TRBV12-3 or TRBV12-4 and TRBJ2-7, with D possibly TRBD2 on 5 matching bases. The source is a female donor with breast cancer. Some clones in this sample may be carry-over from other donors' samples. The sequencing sample was made of tumor-adjacent breast tissue. This CDR3 reads CASSRGHNEQYF. The DNA of the CDR3 is TGTGCCAGCAGTCGAGGGCACAACGAGCAGTACTTC.